This is a list of T cell receptor beta chains from one sample in a study of cytomegalovirus exposure and HLA in healthy donors. Using immunoSEQ multiplex PCR, the repertoire was profiled, and TCRdb retains in-frame clones only, with some absent. This table has 110,000 to 150,000 clones, approximately 80% appearing once. The material sequenced was PBMCs. Receptors were obtained from a woman between 35 and 50 years old in good health and CMV-seropositive. Each CDR3 is given with its conserved first and last residue. D genes are given only for firm matches.

cdr3_aa	cdr3_nt	j_call	d_call	v_call
CASSRRQGAEETQYF	TGTGCCAGCTCACGACGACAGGGGGCGGAAGAGACCCAGTACTTC	TRBJ2-5	TRBD1	TRBV18
CASSPGTSSTDTQYF	TGCGCCAGCAGCCCCGGGACTAGTTCTACAGATACGCAGTATTTT	TRBJ2-3	TRBD2	TRBV5-1
CASSEARVEDYGYTF	TGTGCCAGCAGTGAAGCCCGGGTCGAGGACTATGGCTACACCTTC	TRBJ1-2	-	TRBV6-1
CASSIPAGVGNEQFF	TGTGCCAGTAGTATCCCAGCGGGAGTGGGGAATGAGCAGTTCTTC	TRBJ2-1	TRBD2	TRBV19
CASSIGQPPYEQYF	TGTGCCAGCAGTATCGGACAGCCACCCTACGAGCAGTACTTC	TRBJ2-7	-	TRBV28
CASSSRAGGRETQYF	TGTGCCAGCAGCTCCCGGGCGGGAGGGCGCGAGACCCAGTACTTC	TRBJ2-5	TRBD2	TRBV28
CASSLALNGYEQYF	TGTGCCAGCAGCTTGGCTCTGAACGGTTACGAGCAGTACTTC	TRBJ2-7	-	TRBV5-6
CATSRERVWAGNTIYF	TGTGCCACCAGCAGAGAGAGGGTCTGGGCGGGAAACACCATATATTTT	TRBJ1-3	-	TRBV15
CASSALGQDQPQHF	TGTGCCAGCAGCGCTTTAGGACAGGATCAGCCCCAGCATTTT	TRBJ1-5	TRBD1	TRBV7-8
CASSATNRFYEQYF	TGTGCCAGCAGCGCCACAAACCGATTCTACGAGCAGTACTTC	TRBJ2-7	-	TRBV13